This T cell receptor (beta chain) came from a study of cytomegalovirus exposure and HLA in healthy donors. A word on this clone: Its antigen is currently unknown.

The donors were members of the validation cohort, which comprised roughly 130 subjects and was separate from the first cohort of around 700 subjects. General study points: Associated with cytomegalovirus, according to the listing, were some 180 TCR beta chains. Subsequent analysis revealed that first-cohort TCR clusters tended to co-occur in the 130 or so validation repertoires. Whilst most TCR sequences proved rare, a subset of public TCRs occurred across many donors.

TCRdb keeps only in-frame clones here, not all; method: immunoSEQ multiplex PCR. In the table there are roughly 150,000 clones, roughly 83% of which are singletons. Sequenced: PBMCs. The source of this sequence is a man younger than 45 in good health and CMV-seropositive.

DNA for the CDR3: TGCGCCAGCAGCCCCGAACAGGGGGCCCTGAACACTGAAGCTTTCTTT. This translates into CASSPEQGALNTEAFF. This rearrangement joins TRBV5-1 to TRBJ1-1; 9 positions agree with TRBD1. The CDR3 runs to 16 residues. Trimming at V came to 4 bases and at J to 0 bases, leaving 7 bases not matched to a gene. Germline V lookup: CDR1 SGHRS, CDR2 YFSETQ.